Here is one T cell receptor (beta chain) with its context. Trimming took 5 bases from V and 9 from J, leaving 11 bases between them. Germline CDR1 and CDR2: SGHAT and FQNNGV. The CDR3 sequence is 13 residues long. These data belong to a study of blood T cell repertoires in COVID-19. Study at large: The analysed material was cDNA or gDNA that came from T cells, B-cell-depleted T cells, or PBMCs.

Original processing notes: The assay estimated nucleated cells by amplifying reference gene primers. The data were produced by immunoSEQ multiplex PCR, yet TCRdb's version contains in-frame clones alone and is incomplete. V, J and clone size derive from that table, while D and trimming were established from the DNA sequence. The repertoire holds a few hundred thousand clones, with 80% to 90% as singletons. This receptor was obtained from a man in his forties or fifties with acute or convalescent COVID-19. The sample comprised peripheral blood. The chain joins TRBV11-2 to TRBJ1-6; maybe TRBD1 (5 bases). The CDR3 region is CASSSPRGSPLHF. In nucleotides, the CDR3 is TGTGCCAGCAGCAGTCCAAGGGGTTCACCCCTCCACTTT.